This T cell receptor beta chain emerged from a study of blood T cell repertoires in COVID-19. About the research overall: PBMCs, B-cell-depleted T cells, or T cells provided the cDNA or gDNA that made up the material.

Germline V gene lookup returns CDR1 LGHDT and CDR2 YNNKEL (reference sequence). V lost 1 base, J lost 4 bases, and 10 bases lay in between. This CDR3 region has 15 residues. The method was immunoSEQ multiplex PCR; TCRdb's version includes in-frame clones alone and lacks a portion of them. The sample holds about 250,000 clones, approximately 89% seen once. Living in roughly 25 US areas, the participants were between roughly 18 and 90 years of age. The sequence derives from a woman aged 25 to 39 with acute COVID-19. V usage is TRBV3-1 (or the pseudogene TRBV3-2) and J usage is TRBJ1-4; D might be TRBD1 (5 bases). Material for sequencing was PBMCs or T cells enriched from blood (not recorded which). CDR3: CASSQGLQGNEKLFF. The CDR3 nucleotides are TGTGCCAGCAGCCAAGGTCTTCAGGGTAATGAAAAACTGTTTTTT.